Detailed here is one T cell receptor beta chain. V was trimmed by 1 base and J by 0 bases, leaving 11 bases between them. The CDR3 runs to 16 residues. Germline V gives CDR1 MGHRA, CDR2 YSYEKL. Naive-designated CD8 cells lacked CD45RO, were positively enriched for CCR7, and omitted terminally differentiated effector memory CD45RA+ cells. Original processing notes: Filtering differed for immunoSEQ, which gave only junction sequences without quality scores. The data were produced by immunoSEQ multiplex PCR, yet TCRdb's version contains in-frame clones alone and is incomplete. V and J calls and clone size are given by that table; D and trimming were obtained from the DNA. Here the sample spans about 820,000 clones, over 90% being singletons. The data stem from a study of shared clonotypes between healthy human individuals. Study information: Each donor contributed plates that comprised three CD4 naive, three CD4 memory, two CD8 naive and one CD8 memory.

This sequence originates from a man younger than 45 in good health. V gene TRBV4-1 combines with J gene TRBJ2-3; D is undetermined. Sequences were obtained from naive CD8+ T cells sorted from blood. CDR3: CASSQGLFASTDTQYF. The CDR3 bases are TGCGCCAGCAGCCAAGGACTGTTCGCCAGCACAGATACGCAGTATTTT.